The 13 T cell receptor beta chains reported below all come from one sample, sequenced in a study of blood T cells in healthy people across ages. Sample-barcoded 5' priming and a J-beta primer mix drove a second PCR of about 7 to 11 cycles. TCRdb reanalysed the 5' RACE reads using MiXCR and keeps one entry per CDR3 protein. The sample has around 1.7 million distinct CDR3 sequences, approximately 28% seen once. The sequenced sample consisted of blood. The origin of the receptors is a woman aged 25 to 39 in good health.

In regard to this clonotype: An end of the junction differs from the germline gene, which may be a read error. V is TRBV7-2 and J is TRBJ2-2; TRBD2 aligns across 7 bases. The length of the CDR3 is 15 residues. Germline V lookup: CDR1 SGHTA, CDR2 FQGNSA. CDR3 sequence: CASSMSGKNAGELFF. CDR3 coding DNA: TGTGCCAGCAGCATGAGCGGGAAGAACGCCGGGGAGCTGTTTTTT.

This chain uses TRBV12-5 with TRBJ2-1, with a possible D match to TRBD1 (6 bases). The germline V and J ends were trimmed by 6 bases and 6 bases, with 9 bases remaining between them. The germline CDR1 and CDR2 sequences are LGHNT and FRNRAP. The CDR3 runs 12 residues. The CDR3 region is CASGQGGNEQFF. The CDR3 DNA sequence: TGTGCTAGTGGCCAAGGGGGCAATGAGCAGTTCTTC.

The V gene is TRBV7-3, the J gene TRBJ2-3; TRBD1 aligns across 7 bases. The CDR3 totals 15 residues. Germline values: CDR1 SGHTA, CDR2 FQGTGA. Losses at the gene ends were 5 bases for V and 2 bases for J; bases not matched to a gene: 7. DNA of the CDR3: TGTGCCAGCAGCGCGAACAGGGGAATCACAGATACGCAGTATTTT. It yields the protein CASSANRGITDTQYF.

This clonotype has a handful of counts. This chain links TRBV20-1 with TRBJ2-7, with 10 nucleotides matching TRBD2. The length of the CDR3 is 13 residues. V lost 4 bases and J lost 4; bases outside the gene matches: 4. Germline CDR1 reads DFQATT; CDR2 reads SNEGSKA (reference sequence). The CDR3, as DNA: TGCAGTGCTAAGCGGGAGGGCCCTTACGAGCAGTACTTC. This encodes CSAKREGPYEQYF.

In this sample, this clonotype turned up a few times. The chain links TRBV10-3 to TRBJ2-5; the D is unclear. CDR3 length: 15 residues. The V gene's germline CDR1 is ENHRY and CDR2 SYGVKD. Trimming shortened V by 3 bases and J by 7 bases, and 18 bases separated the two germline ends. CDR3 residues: CAISDSRGDPGTQYF. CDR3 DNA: TGTGCCATCAGTGACAGCAGAGGCGACCCGGGGACCCAGTACTTC.

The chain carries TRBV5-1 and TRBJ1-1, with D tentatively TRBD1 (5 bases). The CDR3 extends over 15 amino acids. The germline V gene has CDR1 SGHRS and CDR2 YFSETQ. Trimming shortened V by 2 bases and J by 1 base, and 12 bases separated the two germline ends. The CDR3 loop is CASSLTSTGNTEAFF. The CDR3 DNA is TGCGCCAGCAGCTTAACTTCTACAGGGAACACTGAAGCTTTCTTT.

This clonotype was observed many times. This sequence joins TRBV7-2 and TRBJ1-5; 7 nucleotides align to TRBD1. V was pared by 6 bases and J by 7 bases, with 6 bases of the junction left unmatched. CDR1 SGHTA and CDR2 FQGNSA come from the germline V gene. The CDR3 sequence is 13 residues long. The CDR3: CASSVRGQQPQHF. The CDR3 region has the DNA TGTGCCAGCAGTGTTAGGGGGCAACAGCCCCAGCATTTT.

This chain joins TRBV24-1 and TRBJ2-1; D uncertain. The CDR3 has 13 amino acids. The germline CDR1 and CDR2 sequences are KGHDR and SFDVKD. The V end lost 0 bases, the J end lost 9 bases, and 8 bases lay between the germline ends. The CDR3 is CATSDLWTGEQFF. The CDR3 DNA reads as TGTGCCACCAGTGATTTGTGGACCGGTGAGCAGTTCTTC.

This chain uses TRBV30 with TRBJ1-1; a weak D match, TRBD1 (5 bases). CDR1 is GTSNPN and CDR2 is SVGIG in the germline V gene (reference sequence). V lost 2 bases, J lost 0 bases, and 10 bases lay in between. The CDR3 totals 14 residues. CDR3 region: CAWSSDNMNTEAFF. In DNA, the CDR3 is TGTGCCTGGAGTTCGGACAACATGAACACTGAAGCTTTCTTT.

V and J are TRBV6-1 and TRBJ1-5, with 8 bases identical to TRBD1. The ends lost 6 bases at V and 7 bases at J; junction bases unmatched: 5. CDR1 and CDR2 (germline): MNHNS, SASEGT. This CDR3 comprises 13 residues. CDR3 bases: TGTGCCAGCAGGACGACAGGGGACCAGCCCCAGCATTTT. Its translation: CASRTTGDQPQHF.

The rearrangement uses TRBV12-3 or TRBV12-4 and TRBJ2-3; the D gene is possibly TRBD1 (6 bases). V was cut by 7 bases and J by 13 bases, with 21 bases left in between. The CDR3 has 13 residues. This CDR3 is CASKLGGRNEKYF. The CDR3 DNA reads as TGTGCCAGCAAATTAGGGGGACGCAATGAGAAGTATTTT.

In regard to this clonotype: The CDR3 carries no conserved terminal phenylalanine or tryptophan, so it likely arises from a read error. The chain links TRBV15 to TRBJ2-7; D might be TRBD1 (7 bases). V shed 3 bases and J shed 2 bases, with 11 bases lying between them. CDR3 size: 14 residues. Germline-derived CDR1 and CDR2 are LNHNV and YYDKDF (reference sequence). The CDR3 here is CATSRDRTTYEQYS. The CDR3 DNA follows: TGTGCCACCAGCAGGGACAGGACTACCTACGAGCAGTACTCC.

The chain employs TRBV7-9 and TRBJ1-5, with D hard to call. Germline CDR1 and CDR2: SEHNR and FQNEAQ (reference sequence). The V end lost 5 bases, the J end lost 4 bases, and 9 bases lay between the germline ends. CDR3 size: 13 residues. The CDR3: CASSARENQPQHF. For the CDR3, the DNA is TGTGCCAGCAGCGCACGGGAAAATCAGCCCCAGCATTTT.